Below, one T cell receptor (beta chain) is given with its context. The antigen is unknown. The protocol was immunoSEQ multiplex PCR, while the TCRdb copy is restricted to in-frame clones and leaves out a portion. The repertoire has about 680,000 clones, around 92% of them found once; the top ten carry around 1.4%. Treatment given: roughly 18 received Ad26.COV2.S at low or high dose, single or two shots; a few received placebo; per-sample allocation not given. Sampling took place 63 days after the first vaccine or placebo injection. Adults aged 18-55 years in Boston included the donor. The data derive from a study of Ad26.COV2.S vaccination and SARS-CoV-2 variants. General study results and limits: Reportedly, spike-specific CD8+ and CD4+ T cell responses achieved substantial breadth once vaccination had taken place. Participants in the vaccine arm had higher spike-specific TCR breadth; placebo recipients had lower.

Sequencing used peripheral blood, obtained in a trial of Ad26.COV2.S vaccine versus placebo. The sequence came from a person between 18 and 60 years old who received the Ad26.COV2.S COVID-19 vaccine or a placebo.

The CDR3 DNA is TGTGCCAGCAGTTTGGGAGGGGTTAAGGCACCCCTCCACTTT. Translation: CASSLGGVKAPLHF. The rearrangement joins TRBV27 to TRBJ1-6, with TRBD1 as a possible D gene (5 bases). Trimming stripped 3 bases from V and 11 bases from J, with 14 bases between. Per the germline V gene, CDR1 is MNHEY and CDR2 is SMNVEV (reference sequence). The CDR3 runs 14 residues.